This is a list of T cell receptor beta chains from one sample in a study of T cell responses to AZD1222 COVID-19 vaccine. Libraries were prepared by immunoSEQ multiplex PCR; TCRdb keeps only in-frame clonotypes and omits some of them. The repertoire holds tens of thousands of clones, nearly 90% seen once, with about 28% in the top ten. The source material was peripheral blood, sampled 28 days after the second AZD1222 dose. These receptors were taken from an adult who received the AZD1222 COVID-19 vaccine. CDR3s include the opening cysteine and the closing phenylalanine or tryptophan. The D gene is left open where the match is weak. Some rows have no size entry. The others give once, few or many, or a class for an expanded clone.

V	size	D	J	CDR3	DNA
TRBV9	NA	NA	TRBJ2-5	CASSSPMLETQYF	TGTGCCAGCAGCTCCCCTATGCTGGAGACCCAGTACTTC
TRBV7-5	NA	NA	TRBJ2-3	CVRSLGGGQPQDTQYF	TGTGTCAGAAGCCTCGGTGGGGGACAGCCACAAGATACGCAGTATTTT
TRBV2	NA	TRBD1	TRBJ1-3	CATRQGEGNTIYF	TGTGCCACCCGACAGGGAGAAGGAAACACCATATATTTT
TRBV7-8	NA	NA	TRBJ1-6	CASSLRTGSNSPLHF	TGTGCCAGCAGTCTAAGAACAGGGAGCAATTCACCCCTCCACTTT
TRBV6-2/TRBV6-3	NA	TRBD2	TRBJ2-3	CASSPGLAGGWADTQYF	TGTGCCAGCAGTCCCGGACTAGCGGGAGGTTGGGCAGATACGCAGTATTTT
TRBV2	NA	NA	TRBJ2-6	CASSERFVAGANVLTF	TGTGCCAGCAGTGAAAGATTTGTGGCTGGGGCCAACGTCCTGACTTTC
TRBV5-1	NA	TRBD2	TRBJ2-2	CASSLRGLAGAGGTGELFF	TGCGCCAGCAGCTTGAGGGGACTAGCGGGAGCCGGGGGGACCGGGGAGCTGTTTTTT
TRBV5-1	NA	TRBD2	TRBJ2-2	CASSLDASGYTGELFF	TGCGCCAGCAGCTTGGATGCTAGCGGCTACACCGGGGAGCTGTTTTTT
TRBV19	NA	NA	TRBJ2-3	CASSLGGAADTQYF	TGTGCCAGTAGTTTGGGGGGGGCGGCAGATACGCAGTATTTT
TRBV15	NA	NA	TRBJ2-4	CATSPGPPKHIQYF	TGTGCCACCAGCCCCGGGCCTCCAAAGCACATTCAGTACTTC
TRBV5-5	NA	NA	TRBJ2-7	CASSGGEQYF	TGTGCCAGCAGCGGAGGAGAGCAGTACTTC
TRBV9	NA	NA	TRBJ2-3	CASSPHGDTQYF	TGTGCCAGCAGCCCCCACGGAGATACGCAGTATTTT
TRBV18	NA	TRBD2	TRBJ2-7	CASSPTGTSGTEQYF	TGTGCCAGCTCACCAACTGGGACTAGCGGGACCGAGCAGTACTTC
TRBV9	NA	NA	TRBJ1-1	CASSVSSLTGMNTEAFF	TGTGCCAGCAGCGTATCCAGTTTGACAGGAATGAACACTGAAGCTTTCTTT
TRBV19	once	TRBD1	TRBJ2-6	CASSPPVGGTSGANVLTF	TGTGCCAGTAGTCCCCCGGTAGGGGGCACCTCTGGGGCCAACGTCCTGACTTTC
TRBV7-8	NA	NA	TRBJ1-1	CASSSGEGETEAFF	TGTGCCAGCAGCTCAGGGGAAGGTGAGACTGAAGCTTTCTTT
TRBV7-3	NA	NA	TRBJ2-1	CASSLTGGPPNNEQFF	TGTGCCAGCAGCTTAACTGGGGGGCCGCCCAACAATGAGCAGTTCTTC
TRBV9	NA	NA	TRBJ2-1	CASSPRKGGYNEQFF	TGTGCCAGCAGCCCCCGGAAGGGGGGTTACAATGAGCAGTTCTTC
TRBV15	NA	NA	TRBJ1-5	CATSTEPHSAATQHF	TGTGCCACCAGCACCGAACCTCATTCCGCGGCCACCCAGCATTTT
TRBV7-2	once	NA	TRBJ2-3	CASSLAEGDTQYF	TGTGCCAGCAGCTTAGCGGAGGGGGATACGCAGTATTTT
TRBV29-1	NA	NA	TRBJ1-2	CSVAAGVGTHGYTF	TGCAGCGTTGCTGCTGGCGTCGGGACCCATGGCTACACCTTC
TRBV7-2	NA	NA	TRBJ2-5	CASSFPRGTGVGVRETQYF	TGTGCCAGCAGCTTCCCTAGGGGGACGGGAGTAGGGGTGAGAGAGACCCAGTACTTC
TRBV11-3	NA	NA	TRBJ2-2	CASSLGGQNTGELFF	TGTGCCAGCAGCTTAGGAGGGCAGAACACCGGGGAGCTGTTTTTT
TRBV5-1	NA	NA	TRBJ1-2	CASSLRPRQAQTAYGYTF	TGCGCCAGCAGCCTGAGGCCCCGACAGGCGCAAACCGCATATGGCTACACCTTC
TRBV6-5	NA	NA	TRBJ1-6	CASSYEPARHNSPLHF	TGTGCCAGCAGTTACGAGCCGGCGCGCCATAATTCACCCCTCCACTTT
TRBV18	NA	NA	TRBJ2-3	CASSLASNKGADTQYF	TGTGCCAGCTCACTGGCTAGTAATAAAGGAGCAGATACGCAGTATTTT
TRBV7-2	NA	NA	TRBJ2-1	CASSLLIGYNEQFF	TGTGCCAGCAGCTTATTAATAGGGTACAATGAGCAGTTCTTC
TRBV13	NA	NA	TRBJ2-7	CASSRSNLDYEQYF	TGTGCCAGCAGCAGGTCTAATCTAGACTACGAGCAGTACTTC